The TCR beta chain under discussion was sequenced for a study of shared clonotypes between healthy human individuals. General study points: Clonotype sharing across several donors was observed for approximately 5% of naive CD4 clonotypes. Sampling was confined to blood; repertoires within tissues likely differ.

The ends were cut back, 9 bases at V and 1 base at J, with 9 bases in the middle. Germline CDR1 MGHDK, CDR2 SYGVNS. The CDR3 covers 13 residues. None of the donors, who were healthy HIV-negative adults, had recently had acute infections or vaccinations. Data came from immunoSEQ multiplex PCR; TCRdb stores just in-frame clones and leaves some out. The sample lists about 320,000 clones, roughly 84% occurring once. Details on this clone: The antigen remains unidentified.

The TCR was taken from a man aged 18 to 29 in good health. The sample taken for sequencing was memory CD8+ T cells sorted from blood. Subset indicated: CD45RO+ cells pooled with CCR7-negative TemRA cells. This chain uses TRBV25-1 with TRBJ2-2, with D uncertain. CDR3 nucleotides: TGTGCCAGTAGGCCGGGGAACACCGGGGAGCTGTTTTTT. Amino acid sequence: CASRPGNTGELFF.